The rows below give T cell receptor beta chains drawn from one sample of a study of cytomegalovirus exposure and HLA in healthy donors. Profiled with immunoSEQ multiplex PCR; TCRdb holds only in-frame clones, not every one. The repertoire holds about 120,000 clones, with approximately 80% as singletons. The sample was PBMCs. These receptors originate from a female donor in good health and CMV-seropositive. Each CDR3 is given without its conserved first and last residue. A D gene is named only where the DNA matches it firmly. The size entry is marked missing in some rows and otherwise reads once, few, many or a size class.

abundance	v_gene	d_gene	j_gene	CDR3aa
NA	TRBV2	TRBD2	TRBJ2-7	ASSPWTSGGFTYEQY
NA	TRBV9	TRBD2	TRBJ2-5	ASSVSGGRGETQY
NA	TRBV19	NA	TRBJ1-3	ASSYSNDAGNTIY
few	TRBV5-6	NA	TRBJ1-2	ASSLRGSGYT
NA	TRBV9	NA	TRBJ1-2	ASSVGDNSHYGYT
NA	TRBV10-1	NA	TRBJ1-4	ASSDASGNEKLF
NA	TRBV2	NA	TRBJ1-3	ASSGSGNTIY
NA	TRBV6-5	TRBD1	TRBJ1-1	ASKGLDRPFL
NA	TRBV9	TRBD1	TRBJ1-3	ASSEGTGPGNTIY
NA	TRBV15	NA	TRBJ1-1	ATSRVTQMNTEAF
NA	TRBV11-1	TRBD1	TRBJ1-5	ASSLGQGGDQPQH
NA	TRBV7-9	TRBD2	TRBJ2-3	ASSARGVSTDTQY
NA	TRBV6-6	TRBD1	TRBJ1-2	ASSRTVGQSYGYT
few	TRBV10-2	NA	TRBJ2-7	ASSPTGNVYEQY
NA	TRBV4-1	NA	TRBJ1-1	ASSQAGLRGELAF
NA	TRBV6-6	NA	TRBJ1-5	ASSSRGGSSNQPQH
NA	TRBV7-9	NA	TRBJ2-2	ASSLLAGGELF
NA	TRBV28	NA	TRBJ1-1	ASRLPVSAATEAF
NA	TRBV7-6	NA	TRBJ2-1	ASSYYHNEQF
NA	TRBV7-3	NA	TRBJ2-4	ASSLGGDQNIQY
NA	TRBV10-2	NA	TRBJ1-1	ASSDGAGDVNTEAF
NA	TRBV6-5	NA	TRBJ1-5	ASSGSNQPQH
NA	TRBV29-1	TRBD2	TRBJ2-3	SVGLAGGTDTQY
few	TRBV7-3	TRBD2	TRBJ2-1	ASSLRGLDSSEQF
NA	TRBV10-3	NA	TRBJ2-5	AISRTQETQY
NA	TRBV30	NA	TRBJ1-1	AWRIGQRDTEAF
NA	TRBV30	NA	TRBJ1-5	AWRQGNQPQH
few	TRBV7-9	NA	TRBJ1-2	ASSSDTGYT
NA	TRBV5-1	NA	TRBJ1-1	ASSLGGVGTEAF
once	TRBV2	NA	TRBJ2-7	ASSEMGRSTAEQY
NA	TRBV30	TRBD1	TRBJ2-1	AWSKDRGNEQF
NA	TRBV5-5	TRBD1	TRBJ1-1	ASSSGQGNTEAF
NA	TRBV4-3	NA	TRBJ1-4	ASSPHSTDEKLF
NA	TRBV10-3	TRBD2	TRBJ2-7	AVGLEGYEQY
NA	TRBV30	NA	TRBJ1-6	ASDRLNSPLH
NA	TRBV5-1	TRBD1	TRBJ1-1	ATRSPTGGVAF
NA	TRBV7-6	NA	TRBJ1-1	ASSLVGDEAF
NA	TRBV11-2	TRBD2	TRBJ2-7	ASSFRGDSYEQY
NA	TRBV6-6	NA	TRBJ1-5	ASSPPGGRQPQH
NA	TRBV5-4	NA	TRBJ1-1	ASRVDRNTEAF
NA	TRBV18	TRBD1	TRBJ2-6	ASSPLPGQSSGANVLT
NA	TRBV18	NA	TRBJ2-5	ASSPTQLGGQETQY
NA	TRBV5-1	NA	TRBJ2-6	ASSLSGTPGANVLT
NA	TRBV7-9	TRBD1	TRBJ2-7	ASSRTGAPSYEQY
NA	TRBV4-3	TRBD1	TRBJ2-7	ASSQEWTGMDEQY
NA	TRBV27	NA	TRBJ1-2	ASSLEGSGRTDYGYT
few	TRBV4-1	NA	TRBJ2-7	ASSQGRGQPYEQY
NA	TRBV6-5	NA	TRBJ1-1	AIHRRGGEAF
NA	TRBV5-1	NA	TRBJ2-3	ASSFTRPSTDTQY
NA	TRBV13	NA	TRBJ2-7	ASSFSQGGSYEQY
NA	TRBV4-2	TRBD1	TRBJ2-3	ASSQRGPTDTQY
NA	TRBV7-6	TRBD1	TRBJ2-7	ASSYRDRLNEQY
NA	TRBV2	NA	TRBJ1-5	ASSAEYSNQPQH
once	TRBV2	NA	TRBJ2-5	ASSEGVRAAPWGETQY
NA	TRBV28	NA	TRBJ1-1	ASSLGEYTEAF
NA	TRBV11-3	NA	TRBJ2-1	ASSFGEREQF
NA	TRBV5-1	TRBD1	TRBJ1-5	ASSSGQGGQPQH